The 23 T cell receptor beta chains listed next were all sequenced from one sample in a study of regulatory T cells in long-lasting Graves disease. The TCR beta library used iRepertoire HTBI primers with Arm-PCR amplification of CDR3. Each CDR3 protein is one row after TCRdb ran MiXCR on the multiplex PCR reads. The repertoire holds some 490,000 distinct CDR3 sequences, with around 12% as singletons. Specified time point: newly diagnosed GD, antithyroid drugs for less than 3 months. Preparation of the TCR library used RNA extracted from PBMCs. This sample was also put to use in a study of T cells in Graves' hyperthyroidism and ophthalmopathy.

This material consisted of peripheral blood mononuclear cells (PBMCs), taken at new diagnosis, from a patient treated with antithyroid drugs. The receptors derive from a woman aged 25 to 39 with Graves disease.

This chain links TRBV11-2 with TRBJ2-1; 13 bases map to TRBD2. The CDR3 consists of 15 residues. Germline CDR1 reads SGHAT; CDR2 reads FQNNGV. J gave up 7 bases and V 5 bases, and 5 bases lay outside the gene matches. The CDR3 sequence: CASSRTSGSRNEQFF. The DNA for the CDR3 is TGTGCCAGCAGCCGGACTAGCGGGAGTAGAAATGAGCAGTTCTTC.

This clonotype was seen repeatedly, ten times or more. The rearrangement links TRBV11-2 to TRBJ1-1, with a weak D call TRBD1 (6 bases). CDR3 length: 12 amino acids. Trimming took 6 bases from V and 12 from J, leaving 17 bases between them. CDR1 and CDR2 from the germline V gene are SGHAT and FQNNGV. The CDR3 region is CASRRGGQGTFF. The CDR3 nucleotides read TGTGCCAGCAGACGAGGGGGGCAGGGGACTTTCTTT.

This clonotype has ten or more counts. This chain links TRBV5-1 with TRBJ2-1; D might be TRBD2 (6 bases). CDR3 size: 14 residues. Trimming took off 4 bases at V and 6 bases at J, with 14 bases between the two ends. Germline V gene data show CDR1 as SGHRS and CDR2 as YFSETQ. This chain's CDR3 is CASSAREQSNEQFF. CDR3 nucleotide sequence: TGCGCCAGCAGCGCCCGGGAGCAAAGCAATGAGCAGTTCTTC.

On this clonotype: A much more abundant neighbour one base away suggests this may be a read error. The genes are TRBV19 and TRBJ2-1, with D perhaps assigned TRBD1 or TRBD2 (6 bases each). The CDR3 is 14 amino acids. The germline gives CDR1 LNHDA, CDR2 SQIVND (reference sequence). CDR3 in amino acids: CASSIGGSCNEQFF. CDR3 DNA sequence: TGTGCCAGTAGTATCGGGGGCTCCTGCAATGAGCAGTTCTTC. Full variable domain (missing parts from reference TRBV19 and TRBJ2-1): DGGITQSPKYLFRKEGQNVTLSCEQNLNHDAMYWYRQDPGQGLRLIYYSQIVNDFQKGDIAEGYSVSREKKESFPLTVTSAQKNPTAFYLCASSIGGSCNEQFFGPGTRLTVL.

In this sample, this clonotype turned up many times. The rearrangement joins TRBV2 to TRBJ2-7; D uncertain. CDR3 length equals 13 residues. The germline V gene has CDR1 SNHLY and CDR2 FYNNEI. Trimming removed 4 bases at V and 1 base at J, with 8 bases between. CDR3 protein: CASSVMTSYEQYF. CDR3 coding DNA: TGTGCCAGCAGTGTAATGACGTCCTACGAGCAGTACTTC.

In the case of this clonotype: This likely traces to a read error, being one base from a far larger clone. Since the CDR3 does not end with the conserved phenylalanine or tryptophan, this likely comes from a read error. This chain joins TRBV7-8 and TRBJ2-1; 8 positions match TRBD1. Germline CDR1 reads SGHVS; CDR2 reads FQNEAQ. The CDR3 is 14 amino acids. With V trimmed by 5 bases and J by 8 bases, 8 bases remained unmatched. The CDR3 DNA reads TGTGCCAGCAGCCCAGGACAGGGATCTGATGAGCAGTTCTGC. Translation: CASSPGQGSDEQFC.

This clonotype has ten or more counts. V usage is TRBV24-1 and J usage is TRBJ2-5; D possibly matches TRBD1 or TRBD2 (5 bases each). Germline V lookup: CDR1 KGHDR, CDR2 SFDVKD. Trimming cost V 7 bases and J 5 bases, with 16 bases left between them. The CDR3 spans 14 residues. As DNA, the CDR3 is TGTGCCACCAGCCGGGACGGCCTTGAGGAGACCCAGTACTTC. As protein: CATSRDGLEETQYF.

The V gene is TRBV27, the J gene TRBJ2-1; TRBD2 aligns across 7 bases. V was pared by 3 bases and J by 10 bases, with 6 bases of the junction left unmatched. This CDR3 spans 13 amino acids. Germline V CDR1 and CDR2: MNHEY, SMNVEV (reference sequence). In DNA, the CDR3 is TGTGCCAGCAGTTTCGCGGGAGTGGGAGAGCAGTTCTTC. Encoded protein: CASSFAGVGEQFF.

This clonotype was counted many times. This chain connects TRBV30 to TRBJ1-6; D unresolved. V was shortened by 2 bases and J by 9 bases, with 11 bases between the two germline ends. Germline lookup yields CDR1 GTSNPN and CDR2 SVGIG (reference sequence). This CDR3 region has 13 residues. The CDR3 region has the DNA TGTGCCTGGAGTCCCGCCCCGGGTTCACCCCTCCACTTT. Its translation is CAWSPAPGSPLHF.

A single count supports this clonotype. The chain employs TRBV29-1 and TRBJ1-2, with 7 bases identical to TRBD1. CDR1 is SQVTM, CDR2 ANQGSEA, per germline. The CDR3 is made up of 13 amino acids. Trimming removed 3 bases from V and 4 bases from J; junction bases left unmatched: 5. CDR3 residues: CSVDRQGAYGYTF. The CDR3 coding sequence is TGCAGCGTTGACAGACAGGGTGCCTATGGCTACACCTTC.

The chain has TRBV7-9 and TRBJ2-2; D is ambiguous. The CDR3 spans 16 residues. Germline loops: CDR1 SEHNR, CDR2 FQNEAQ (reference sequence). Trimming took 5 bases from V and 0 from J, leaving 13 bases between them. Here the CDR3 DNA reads TGTGCCAGCAGCCCCAGACGACATTCGAACACCGGGGAGCTGTTTTTT. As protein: CASSPRRHSNTGELFF.

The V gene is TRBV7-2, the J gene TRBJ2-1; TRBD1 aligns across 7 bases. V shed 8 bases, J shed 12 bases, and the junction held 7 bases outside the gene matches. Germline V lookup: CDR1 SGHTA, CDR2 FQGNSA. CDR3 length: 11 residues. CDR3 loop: CASGLRDRQFF. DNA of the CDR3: TGTGCCAGCGGTTTAAGGGACAGGCAGTTCTTC.

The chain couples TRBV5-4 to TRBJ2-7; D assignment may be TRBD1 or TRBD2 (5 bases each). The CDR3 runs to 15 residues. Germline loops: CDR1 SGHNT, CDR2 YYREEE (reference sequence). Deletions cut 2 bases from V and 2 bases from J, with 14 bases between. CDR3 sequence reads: CASSLPGIGAYEQYF. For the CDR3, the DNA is TGTGCCAGCAGCTTACCCGGGATAGGGGCCTACGAGCAGTACTTC.

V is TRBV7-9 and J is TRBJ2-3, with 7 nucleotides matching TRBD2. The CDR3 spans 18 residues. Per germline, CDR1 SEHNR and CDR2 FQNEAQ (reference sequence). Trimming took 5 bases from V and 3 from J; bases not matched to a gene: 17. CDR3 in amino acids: CASSQSLPGLSETDTQYF. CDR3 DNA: TGTGCCAGCAGCCAATCACTTCCGGGACTATCGGAGACAGATACGCAGTATTTT.

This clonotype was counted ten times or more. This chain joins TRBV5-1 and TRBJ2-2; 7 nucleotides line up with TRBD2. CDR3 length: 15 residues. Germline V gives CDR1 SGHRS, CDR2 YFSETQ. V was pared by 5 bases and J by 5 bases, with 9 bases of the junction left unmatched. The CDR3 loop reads CASSLSGLRTGELFF. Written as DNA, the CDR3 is TGCGCCAGCAGTCTTAGCGGGTTGAGGACCGGGGAGCTGTTTTTT.

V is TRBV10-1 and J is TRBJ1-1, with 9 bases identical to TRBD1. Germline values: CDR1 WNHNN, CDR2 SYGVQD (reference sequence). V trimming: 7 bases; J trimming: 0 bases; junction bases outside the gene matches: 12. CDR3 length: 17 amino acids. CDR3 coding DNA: TGCGCCAGCAAAACGGGACAGGGCTGGGACCTGAACACTGAAGCTTTCTTT. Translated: CASKTGQGWDLNTEAFF.

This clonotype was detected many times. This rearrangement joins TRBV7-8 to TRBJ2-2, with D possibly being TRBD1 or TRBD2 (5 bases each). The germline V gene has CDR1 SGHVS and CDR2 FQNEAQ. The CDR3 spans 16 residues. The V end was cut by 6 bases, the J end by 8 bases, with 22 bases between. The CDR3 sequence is CASRSLRDHQGGELFF. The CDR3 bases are TGTGCCAGCAGATCTCTCCGGGACCACCAGGGAGGGGAGCTGTTTTTT.

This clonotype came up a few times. CDR3 DNA: TGTGCCGGAGCGGGAGCGGGGACAGATACGCAGTATTTT. It codes for CAGAGAGTDTQYF. The gene calls are TRBV6-2 or TRBV6-3 and TRBJ2-3; 8 positions match TRBD2. The CDR3 extends over 13 amino acids. V was pared by 11 bases and J by 3 bases, with 7 bases of the junction left unmatched. Germline assignment: CDR1 MNHEY and CDR2 SVGEGT.

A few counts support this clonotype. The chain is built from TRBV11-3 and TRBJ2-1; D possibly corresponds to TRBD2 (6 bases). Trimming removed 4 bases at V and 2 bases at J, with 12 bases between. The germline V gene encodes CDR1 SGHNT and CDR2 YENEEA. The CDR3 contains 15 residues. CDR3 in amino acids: CASSSGADTYNEQFF. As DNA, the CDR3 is TGTGCCAGCAGCTCGGGAGCGGATACCTACAATGAGCAGTTCTTC. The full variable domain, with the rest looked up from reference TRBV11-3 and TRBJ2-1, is EAGVVQSPRYKIIEKKQPVAFWCNPISGHNTLYWYLQNLGQGPELLIRYENEEAVDDSQLPKDRFSAERLKGVDSTLKIQPAELGDSAVYLCASSSGADTYNEQFFGPGTRLTVL.

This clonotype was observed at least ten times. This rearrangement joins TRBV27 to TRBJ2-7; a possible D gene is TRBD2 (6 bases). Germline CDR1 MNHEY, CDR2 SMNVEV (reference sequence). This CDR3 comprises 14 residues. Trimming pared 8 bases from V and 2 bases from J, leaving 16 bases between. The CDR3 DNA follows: TGTGCCAGCCTCCTTTCCGGGAGTCCCTACGAGCAGTACTTC. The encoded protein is CASLLSGSPYEQYF.

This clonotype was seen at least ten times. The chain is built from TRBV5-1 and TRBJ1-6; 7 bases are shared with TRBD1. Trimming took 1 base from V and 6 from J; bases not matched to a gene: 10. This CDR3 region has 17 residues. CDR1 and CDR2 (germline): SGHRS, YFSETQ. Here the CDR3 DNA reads TGCGCCAGCAGCTTGCGAACAGGGGTGTCAACTAATTCACCCCTCCACTTT. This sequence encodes CASSLRTGVSTNSPLHF.

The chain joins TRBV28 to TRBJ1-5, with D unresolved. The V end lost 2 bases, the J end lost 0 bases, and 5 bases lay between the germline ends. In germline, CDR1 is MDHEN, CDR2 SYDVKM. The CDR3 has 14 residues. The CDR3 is CASSLRNSNQPQHF. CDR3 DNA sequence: TGTGCCAGCAGTTTACGAAATAGCAATCAGCCCCAGCATTTT.

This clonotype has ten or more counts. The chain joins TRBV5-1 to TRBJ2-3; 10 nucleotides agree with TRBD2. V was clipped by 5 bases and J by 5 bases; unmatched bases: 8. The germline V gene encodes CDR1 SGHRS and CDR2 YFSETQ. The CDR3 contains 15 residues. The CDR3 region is CASRPSGSVQDTQYF. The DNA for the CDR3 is TGCGCCAGCAGGCCTAGCGGGAGTGTTCAAGATACGCAGTATTTT.